These 13 T cell receptor beta chains came from one sample sequenced in a study of T cell repertoires in cytomegalovirus infection. These receptors' targets are unknown. TCRdb reprocessed the reads via MiXCR and lists one record per CDR3 protein. The top ten hold around 12% of the sample, which has hundreds of thousands of distinct CDR3 sequences, 30% to 35% seen once. This specimen was cultured CD8+ T cells from PBMCs, taken from culture after CMV antigen stimulation. The receptors here all came from a human donor in good health (CMV status not recorded). Some clones in this sample may be carry-over from other donors' samples.

The chain couples TRBV13 to TRBJ2-3; 8 bases match TRBD2. CDR3 length equals 15 residues. V was pared by 5 bases and J by 2 bases, with 6 bases of the junction left unmatched. Germline loops: CDR1 PRHDT, CDR2 FYEKMQ (reference sequence). The chain's CDR3 is CASSETSAPTDTQYF. The CDR3 DNA sequence: TGTGCCAGCAGCGAGACTAGCGCACCCACAGATACGCAGTATTTT.

This clonotype was detected only a few times. The rearrangement links TRBV7-2 to TRBJ2-1, with 8 bases fitting TRBD2. CDR3 length: 16 residues. CDR1 and CDR2 from the germline V gene are SGHTA and FQGNSA. V shed 1 base, J shed 3 bases, and the junction held 5 bases outside the gene matches. CDR3: CASSLVYSGGYNEQFF. DNA for the CDR3: TGTGCCAGCAGCTTAGTATACAGCGGGGGCTACAATGAGCAGTTCTTC.

This rearrangement joins TRBV6-5 to TRBJ2-6; 9 bases are shared with TRBD1. Per the germline V gene, CDR1 is MNHEY and CDR2 is SVGAGI. V lost 4 bases, J lost 4 bases, and 14 bases stayed unmatched. This CDR3 spans 19 amino acids. Written as DNA, the CDR3 is TGTGCCAGCAGTTTCCCCGGGACAGGGAGTAGCTCCGGGGCCAACGTCCTGACTTTC. Translated, it gives CASSFPGTGSSSGANVLTF.

The chain couples TRBV6-6 to TRBJ2-7; TRBD1 aligns across 7 bases. V shed 2 bases, J shed 6 bases, and the junction held 4 bases outside the gene matches. From germline, CDR1 is MNHNY and CDR2 SVGAGI (reference sequence). The CDR3 is 13 residues long. The CDR3 region is CASSYPDRVEQYF. CDR3 DNA: TGTGCCAGCAGTTACCCCGACAGGGTCGAGCAGTACTTC.

This clonotype was found a few times. The rearrangement joins TRBV12-3 or TRBV12-4 to TRBJ2-2, with D tentatively TRBD2 (6 bases). The CDR3 loop spans 16 amino acids. Trimming took 5 bases from V and 6 from J, leaving 19 bases between them. The CDR3: CASSRLGGRFAGELFF. The CDR3 coding sequence is TGTGCCAGCAGTCGTTTGGGGGGAAGGTTCGCCGGGGAGCTGTTTTTT.

This clonotype has more than one count but fewer than ten. This chain uses TRBV7-6 with TRBJ2-7, with a tentative D call TRBD1 (6 bases). Germline lookup yields CDR1 SGHVS and CDR2 FNYEAQ. The V and J ends lost 5 bases and 3 bases respectively, with 11 bases between them. The CDR3 spans 13 residues. The CDR3 sequence: CASSQTGVYEQYF. The CDR3, as DNA: TGTGCCAGCAGCCAGACAGGCGTCTACGAGCAGTACTTC.

The chain joins TRBV5-1 to TRBJ2-1; D is perhaps TRBD1 (6 bases). Germline V gene sequence: CDR1 SGHRS, CDR2 YFSETQ. This CDR3 spans 15 amino acids. The germline V and J ends were trimmed by 0 bases and 5 bases, with 12 bases remaining between them. CDR3 loop: CASSLVEQGNNEQFF. DNA of the CDR3: TGCGCCAGCAGCTTGGTCGAACAGGGAAACAATGAGCAGTTCTTC. The whole variable domain, remainder taken from reference TRBV5-1 and TRBJ2-1, is KAGVTQTPRYLIKTRGQQVTLSCSPISGHRSVSWYQQTPGQGLQFLFEYFSETQRNKGNFPGRFSGRQFSNSRSEMNVSTLELGDSALYLCASSLVEQGNNEQFFGPGTRLTVL.

As concerns this clonotype: A read error is possible here, since a much larger clone lies one base away. The chain uses TRBV7-2 and TRBJ1-4; D uncertain. Germline V gene lookup returns CDR1 SGHTA and CDR2 FQGNSA. The CDR3 is 15 residues long. The V end lost 0 bases, the J end lost 8 bases, and 13 bases lay between the germline ends. Here the CDR3 reads CASSLAEVPSEKLFF. The CDR3 DNA follows: TGTGCCAGCAGCTTAGCGGAGGTTCCGAGCGAAAAACTGTTTTTT.

This clonotype was seen only a few times. CDR3 nucleotides: TGCGCCAGCAGCCTATCAGTACAGGGGGTATTAGGTGGGGCCAACGTCCTGACTTTC. Its protein product is CASSLSVQGVLGGANVLTF. The gene calls are TRBV4-3 and TRBJ2-6; 8 bases fit TRBD1. The CDR3 contains 19 residues. After removal of 4 bases from V and 3 bases from J, the junction contained 14 bases not matched to a gene. The germline gives CDR1 LGHNA, CDR2 YSLEER.

The gene calls are TRBV28 and TRBJ2-7; 7 nucleotides agree with TRBD1. The ends lost 2 bases at V and 6 bases at J; junction bases unmatched: 7. The CDR3 has 14 amino acids. Looked up from germline, CDR1 is MDHEN and CDR2 is SYDVKM. This chain's CDR3 is CASSLTGTGVEQYV. CDR3 nucleotides: TGTGCCAGCAGTTTAACAGGAACAGGGGTCGAGCAGTACGTC.

This clonotype has more than one count but fewer than ten. This chain links TRBV6-2 or TRBV6-3 with TRBJ1-1; 10 nucleotides align to TRBD1. The CDR3 has 16 amino acids. V gave up 3 bases and J gave up 0 bases; unmatched junction bases: 4. The V gene's germline CDR1 is MNHEY and CDR2 SVGEGT. The CDR3 DNA follows: TGTGCCAGCAGTTATAGACAGGGGGCTTTGAACACTGAAGCTTTCTTT. It translates to CASSYRQGALNTEAFF.

Many counts were recorded for this clonotype. The chain combines TRBV12-3 or TRBV12-4 with TRBJ2-1; no clear D gene. This CDR3 contains 13 residues. With 6 bases removed from V and 3 bases from J, the gap between germline ends came to 9 bases. The CDR3 protein is CASSSNSYNEQFF. CDR3 coding DNA: TGTGCCAGCAGCTCAAACAGCTACAATGAGCAGTTCTTC.

At least ten counts were recorded for this clonotype. The chain uses TRBV7-2 and TRBJ2-1, with D perhaps matching TRBD1 (6 bases). The CDR3 is made up of 13 amino acids. V was trimmed by 1 base and J by 6 bases, leaving 7 bases between them. The germline CDR1 and CDR2 sequences are SGHTA and FQGNSA. The CDR3, as DNA: TGTGCCAGCAGCTTAGGGACAGCCAATGAGCAGTTCTTC. Its translation: CASSLGTANEQFF.